What follows are 26 T cell receptor beta chains derived from one specimen sequenced in a study of blood T cell repertoires in COVID-19. Assay: immunoSEQ multiplex PCR; the TCRdb copy retains only in-frame clones and omits some. Of about 160,000 clones listed, roughly 87% were seen once; the top ten hold about 4.2%. Input material: peripheral blood. The source of these receptors is a woman aged 60-75 years with active or convalescent COVID-19.

The genes are TRBV7-2 and TRBJ1-2, with 9 nucleotides matching TRBD1. V was pared by 4 bases and J by 8 bases, with 11 bases of the junction left unmatched. CDR3 length: 15 amino acids. Looked up from germline, CDR1 is SGHTA and CDR2 is FQGNSA. The CDR3 loop is CASSSAWDREGGYTF. CDR3 coding DNA: TGTGCCAGCAGCTCAGCCTGGGACAGGGAGGGGGGCTACACCTTC.

The rearrangement links TRBV6-2 or TRBV6-3 to TRBJ2-1; 8 positions agree with TRBD1. This CDR3 comprises 16 residues. V lost 3 bases to trimming and J lost 1 base; unmatched junction nucleotides: 5. Germline V gives CDR1 MNHEY, CDR2 SVGEGT. CDR3 DNA: TGTGCCAGCAGTTATTCGTACAGGGGGTCCTACAATGAGCAGTTCTTC. This translates into CASSYSYRGSYNEQFF.

This clone turned up a few times. The V call is TRBV6-6, the J call TRBJ2-3; D is unclear. The CDR3 loop spans 11 amino acids. CDR1 MNHNY and CDR2 SVGAGI come from the germline V gene (reference sequence). V lost 7 bases and J 6 bases, leaving 8 bases between the germline ends. The CDR3 bases are TGTGCCAGCACCCCAGGTGATACGCAGTATTTT. Amino acid sequence: CASTPGDTQYF.

This chain joins TRBV7-9 and TRBJ2-5; D might be TRBD1 (6 bases). This CDR3 is built from 17 residues. The germline V gene encodes CDR1 SEHNR and CDR2 FQNEAQ (reference sequence). V lost 5 bases and J 4 bases, leaving 23 bases between the germline ends. The CDR3 loop is CASSPPLITGLRETQYF. In DNA form, the CDR3 reads TGTGCCAGCAGCCCTCCACTAATTACAGGGCTGCGAGAGACCCAGTACTTC. The variable domain in full, completed from reference TRBV7-9 and TRBJ2-5, reads DTGVSQNPRHKITKRGQNVTFRCDPISEHNRLYWYRQTLGQGPEFLTYFQNEAQLEKSRLLSDRFSAERPKGSFSTLEIQRTEQGDSAMYLCASSPPLITGLRETQYFGPGTRLLVL.

The V call is TRBV7-2, the J call TRBJ1-1, with D perhaps matching TRBD1 (5 bases). V lost 7 bases and J 1 base, leaving 13 bases between the germline ends. CDR1 SGHTA and CDR2 FQGNSA come from the germline V gene. The CDR3 is made up of 14 amino acids. The DNA of the CDR3 is TGTGCCAGCAAGGCGATGGGGGGGAACACTGAAGCTTTCTTT. Translated, it gives CASKAMGGNTEAFF.

The chain recombines TRBV10-3 with TRBJ2-7; TRBD1 matches at 8 bases. V was pared by 2 bases and J by 4 bases, with 4 bases of the junction left unmatched. The CDR3 sequence is 14 residues long. The germline CDR1 and CDR2 sequences are ENHRY and SYGVKD. This CDR3 reads CAISEAGQVYEQYF. The CDR3 nucleotides are TGTGCCATCAGTGAGGCGGGACAGGTATACGAGCAGTACTTC.

The rearrangement joins TRBV10-3 to TRBJ2-7, with 9 bases matching TRBD1. The CDR3 runs 14 residues. V shed 7 bases, J shed 5 bases, and the junction held 9 bases outside the gene matches. Germline lookup yields CDR1 ENHRY and CDR2 SYGVKD. In DNA form, the CDR3 reads TGTGCCATCAACAAACAGGGGGCGGGCGACGAGCAGTACTTC. Translated: CAINKQGAGDEQYF.

This clone was seen a handful of times. The gene calls are TRBV24-1 and TRBJ2-7; 8 bases map to TRBD1. The CDR3 contains 15 residues. Germline V CDR1 and CDR2: KGHDR, SFDVKD. After removal of 5 bases from V and 1 base from J, the junction contained 6 bases not matched to a gene. This CDR3 reads CATSGQGRISYEQYF. The CDR3 nucleotides are TGTGCCACCAGTGGACAGGGGCGCATTTCCTACGAGCAGTACTTC.

The V and J genes are TRBV10-3 and TRBJ1-1; D gene uncertain. The V end lost 0 bases, the J end lost 0 bases, and 11 bases lay between the germline ends. The CDR3 is 16 amino acids. Germline assignment: CDR1 ENHRY and CDR2 SYGVKD. CDR3 in DNA: TGTGCCATCAGTGAGTCGAGAGGAGGTTTGAACACTGAAGCTTTCTTT. This sequence encodes CAISESRGGLNTEAFF.

This chain links TRBV6-2 or TRBV6-3 with TRBJ2-3; D may be TRBD2 (6 bases). With 6 bases removed from V and 5 bases from J, the gap between germline ends came to 12 bases. Germline V CDR1 and CDR2: MNHEY, SVGEGT. This CDR3 has 13 residues. The CDR3 region is CASSPGAEDTQYF. The CDR3 nucleotides are TGTGCCAGCAGCCCGGGAGCAGAAGATACGCAGTATTTT.

The J gene is TRBJ1-1, the V gene TRBV19; the D gene is possibly TRBD1 (6 bases). Germline lookup yields CDR1 LNHDA and CDR2 SQIVND (reference sequence). The CDR3 is made up of 16 amino acids. V was cut by 5 bases and J by 3 bases, with 19 bases left in between. The CDR3 region has the DNA TGTGCCAGTAGTTTGAAGGGGGACCCCGACTACACTGAAGCTTTCTTT. Its translation is CASSLKGDPDYTEAFF.

This chain links TRBV5-5 with TRBJ1-1, with D possibly TRBD1 on 5 matching bases. Trimming took off 1 base at V and 11 bases at J, with 9 bases between the two ends. This CDR3 contains 11 residues. Germline CDR1 is SGHKS and CDR2 is YYEKEE (reference sequence). The CDR3 nucleotides are TGTGCCAGCAGCTTGCGGGGGATGGCTTTCTTT. Its protein product is CASSLRGMAFF. The full variable domain, with the rest looked up from reference TRBV5-5 and TRBJ1-1, is DAGVTQSPTHLIKTRGQQVTLRCSPISGHKSVSWYQQVLGQGPQFIFQYYEKEERGRGNFPDRFSARQFPNYSSELNVNALLLGDSALYLCASSLRGMAFFGQGTRLTVV.

The rearrangement uses TRBV6-5 and TRBJ2-5; TRBD2 matches 12 bases. Germline V gene sequence: CDR1 MNHEY, CDR2 SVGAGI. There are 14 residues in the CDR3. V lost 5 bases to trimming and J lost 6 bases; unmatched junction nucleotides: 4. The CDR3 region is CASSPGTSGQTQYF. In DNA form, the CDR3 reads TGTGCCAGCAGTCCCGGGACTAGCGGGCAGACCCAGTACTTC.

The J gene is TRBJ1-5, the V gene TRBV27, with D possibly TRBD1 on 6 matching bases. The CDR3 is made up of 15 amino acids. Germline V CDR1 and CDR2: MNHEY, SMNVEV (reference sequence). Trimming left V 6 bases short and J 1 base short, with 13 bases between. The DNA of the CDR3 is TGTGCCAGCAGGCAGGGGCCAGGGAGCAATCAGCCCCAGCATTTT. This codes for CASRQGPGSNQPQHF.

This chain uses TRBV5-1 with TRBJ1-6; 8 nucleotides agree with TRBD1. Germline loops: CDR1 SGHRS, CDR2 YFSETQ. With V trimmed by 0 bases and J by 7 bases, 12 bases remained unmatched. The CDR3 sequence is 18 residues long. CDR3 residues: CASSLAGFGQGNNSPLHF. CDR3 sequence (DNA): TGCGCCAGCAGCTTGGCCGGCTTCGGACAGGGTAACAATTCACCCCTCCACTTT.

The J gene is TRBJ2-5, the V gene TRBV2; tentatively, D is TRBD1 (6 bases). V dropped 5 bases and J dropped 2 bases, with 9 bases sitting between them. This CDR3 is 13 amino acids long. CDR1 and CDR2 from the germline V gene are SNHLY and FYNNEI. The CDR3 here is CASSPDRQETQYF. The CDR3 coding sequence is TGTGCCAGCAGTCCGGACAGACAAGAGACCCAGTACTTC.

This clone was detected a few times. The chain combines TRBV30 with TRBJ2-2; 9 nucleotides agree with TRBD1. Trimming took 8 bases from V and 9 from J; bases not matched to a gene: 1. Germline V CDR1 and CDR2: GTSNPN, SVGIG (reference sequence). The CDR3 has 10 residues. CDR3 DNA: TGTGCCGGGACAGGGAGGGAGCTGTTTTTT. Translation gives CAGTGRELFF.

This chain links TRBV5-6 with TRBJ2-7; 9 bases align to TRBD1. From germline, CDR1 is SGHDT and CDR2 YYEEEE. V trimming: 6 bases; J trimming: 3 bases; junction bases outside the gene matches: 7. The CDR3 has 14 residues. The CDR3 DNA reads as TGTGCCAGCACCACGACAGGGGGGATCTACGAGCAGTACTTC. Translated, it gives CASTTTGGIYEQYF. Filled out from reference TRBV5-6 and TRBJ2-7, the complete variable domain reads DAGVTQSPTHLIKTRGQQVTLRCSPKSGHDTVSWYQQALGQGPQFIFQYYEEEERQRGNFPDRFSGHQFPNYSSELNVNALLLGDSALYLCASTTTGGIYEQYFGPGTRLTVT.

The chain joins TRBV19 to TRBJ1-1; D possibly corresponds to TRBD1 (5 bases). V gave up 4 bases and J gave up 8 bases, with 14 bases separating them. CDR1 LNHDA and CDR2 SQIVND come from the germline V gene (reference sequence). CDR3 length: 13 amino acids. The CDR3 protein is CASSSQGSMEAFF. DNA of the CDR3: TGTGCCAGTAGTAGCCAGGGATCTATGGAAGCTTTCTTT. The full variable domain, in which reference TRBV19 and TRBJ1-1 provide the parts outside the CDR3, is DGGITQSPKYLFRKEGQNVTLSCEQNLNHDAMYWYRQDPGQGLRLIYYSQIVNDFQKGDIAEGYSVSREKKESFPLTVTSAQKNPTAFYLCASSSQGSMEAFFGQGTRLTVV.

Here the CDR3 reads CASSPLPGTGTSPLHF. The CDR3 coding sequence is TGTGCCAGCAGCCCTCTCCCCGGGACAGGGACCTCACCCCTCCACTTT. The rearrangement uses TRBV7-9 and TRBJ1-6; 9 nucleotides align to TRBD1. Germline V gene data show CDR1 as SEHNR and CDR2 as FQNEAQ (reference sequence). The CDR3 has 16 residues. Losses at the gene ends were 5 bases for V and 10 bases for J; bases not matched to a gene: 12. The full variable domain, completed using reference TRBV7-9 and TRBJ1-6, is DTGVSQNPRHKITKRGQNVTFRCDPISEHNRLYWYRQTLGQGPEFLTYFQNEAQLEKSRLLSDRFSAERPKGSFSTLEIQRTEQGDSAMYLCASSPLPGTGTSPLHFGNGTRLTVT.

The sample holds one count of this clone. V gene TRBV10-2 combines with J gene TRBJ1-1; the D is unclear. The CDR3 consists of 13 residues. V was trimmed by 5 bases and J by 0 bases, leaving 7 bases between them. Germline V gene sequence: CDR1 WSHSY, CDR2 SAAADI. This CDR3 is CASSSLMNTEAFF. The CDR3 nucleotides read TGCGCCAGCAGTAGCCTCATGAACACTGAAGCTTTCTTT.

Comment on this clone: The same CDR3 arises from other DNA sequences in this sample as well. V is TRBV18 and J is TRBJ2-7, with 9 bases that match TRBD1. Germline V lookup: CDR1 KGHSH, CDR2 LQKENI. The CDR3 sequence is 15 residues long. The V gene end was trimmed by 2 bases and the J gene end by 6 bases; junction bases not matched to a gene: 8. CDR3 residues: CASSPEQGASGEQYF. CDR3 in DNA: TGTGCCAGCTCACCAGAACAGGGGGCTTCTGGCGAGCAGTACTTC.

This sequence joins TRBV3-1 (or the pseudogene TRBV3-2) and TRBJ2-3, with TRBD1 matching over 12 bases. CDR1 is LGHDT and CDR2 is YNNKEL in the germline V gene (reference sequence). The CDR3 totals 16 residues. V lost 1 base to trimming and J lost 9 bases; unmatched junction nucleotides: 8. CDR3 in DNA: TGTGCCAGCAGCCAAGCTGGGGACAGGGGGCCCTTGACGCAGTATTTT. Translated: CASSQAGDRGPLTQYF.

The chain joins TRBV7-2 to TRBJ1-2; the D is unclear. Germline values: CDR1 SGHTA, CDR2 FQGNSA. CDR3 length: 18 amino acids. V gave up 3 bases and J gave up 2 bases, with 22 bases separating them. In nucleotides, the CDR3 is TGTGCCAGCAGCTTCGCCCCTAATAACTTTAGAACCAACTATGGCTACACCTTC. Its protein product is CASSFAPNNFRTNYGYTF. The full variable domain, completed using reference TRBV7-2 and TRBJ1-2, is GAGVSQSPSNKVTEKGKDVELRCDPISGHTALYWYRQSLGQGLEFLIYFQGNSAPDKSGLPSDRFSAERTGGSVSTLTIQRTQQEDSAVYLCASSFAPNNFRTNYGYTFGSGTRLTVV.

The V call is TRBV4-3, the J call TRBJ1-5; D not resolved. V was shortened by 0 bases and J by 4 bases, with 4 bases between the two germline ends. The CDR3 sequence is 13 residues long. Looked up from germline, CDR1 is LGHNA and CDR2 is YSLEER. The CDR3 sequence: CASSQDGNQPQHF. The DNA of the CDR3 is TGCGCCAGCAGCCAAGACGGTAATCAGCCCCAGCATTTT.

This chain joins TRBV7-2 and TRBJ1-2; D remains unclear. CDR1 is SGHTA, CDR2 FQGNSA, per germline. V dropped 2 bases and J dropped 6 bases, with 19 bases sitting between them. CDR3 length: 16 residues. CDR3 amino acids: CASSLYARPGEDGYTF. DNA for the CDR3: TGTGCCAGCAGCTTATACGCCCGTCCCGGGGAGGATGGCTACACCTTC. The variable domain in full, with the rest retrieved from reference TRBV7-2 and TRBJ1-2, is GAGVSQSPSNKVTEKGKDVELRCDPISGHTALYWYRQSLGQGLEFLIYFQGNSAPDKSGLPSDRFSAERTGGSVSTLTIQRTQQEDSAVYLCASSLYARPGEDGYTFGSGTRLTVV.